This is a list of T cell receptor beta chains from one sample in a study of cytomegalovirus exposure and HLA in healthy donors. Sequencing was performed with immunoSEQ multiplex PCR; in TCRdb, only in-frame clones are kept and a portion is missing. The sample consists of roughly 100,000 clones, approximately 14% of them appearing once. The sequenced material came from PBMCs. These receptors all come from a female donor in good health and CMV-seronegative. Each CDR3 is given with its conserved first and last residue. Each record gives: J gene, D gene, V gene, clone size, CDR3 protein, CDR3 DNA. The D gene is left open where the match is weak. Not all rows give a size; the values are once, few, many and, for expanded clones, a class.

J: TRBJ1-1
D: .
V: TRBV13
size: .
CDR3: CASTSAQANTEAFF
DNA: TGTGCCAGCACCTCAGCCCAGGCGAACACTGAAGCTTTCTTT

J: TRBJ2-1
D: TRBD2
V: TRBV14
size: .
CDR3: CASSATSGSLYEQFF
DNA: TGTGCCAGCAGCGCCACTAGCGGGAGTTTGTATGAGCAGTTCTTC

J: TRBJ1-1
D: .
V: TRBV7-8
size: few
CDR3: CASSWESGAAPEAFF
DNA: TGTGCCAGCAGCTGGGAGTCAGGGGCGGCGCCTGAAGCTTTCTTT

J: TRBJ1-1
D: TRBD1
V: TRBV11-2
size: .
CDR3: CASSLTTGASEAFF
DNA: TGTGCCAGCAGCTTAACGACAGGGGCGTCTGAAGCTTTCTTT

J: TRBJ1-2
D: TRBD1
V: TRBV10-3
size: .
CDR3: CAISVTGRIYGYTF
DNA: TGTGCCATCAGTGTGACAGGGCGAATCTATGGCTACACCTTC

J: TRBJ2-5
D: .
V: TRBV7-3
size: .
CDR3: CASSPAGQETQYF
DNA: TGTGCCAGCAGCCCCGCGGGCCAAGAGACCCAGTACTTC

J: TRBJ2-7
D: .
V: TRBV21-1
size: .
CDR3: CASTPWELADYEQYF
DNA: TGTGCCAGCACTCCCTGGGAACTAGCGGACTACGAGCAGTACTTC

J: TRBJ1-5
D: .
V: TRBV28
size: .
CDR3: CASNGAGEGQPQHF
DNA: TGTGCCAGCAACGGGGCAGGGGAAGGTCAGCCCCAGCATTTT

J: TRBJ2-5
D: TRBD2
V: TRBV5-6
size: few
CDR3: CASSLESGGAMETQYF
DNA: TGTGCCAGCAGCTTGGAGTCCGGGGGGGCAATGGAGACCCAGTACTTC

J: TRBJ2-3
D: TRBD2
V: TRBV7-2
size: .
CDR3: CASRLAGGADTQYF
DNA: TGTGCCAGCCGGCTAGCGGGGGGGGCAGATACGCAGTATTTT

J: TRBJ1-2
D: TRBD1
V: TRBV11-2
size: .
CDR3: CASSPTRDSYGYTF
DNA: TGTGCCAGCAGCCCCACGAGGGACAGTTATGGCTACACCTTC

J: TRBJ2-7
D: .
V: TRBV29-1
size: .
CDR3: CSVCYDRLQGEQYF
DNA: TGCAGCGTTTGCTATGACAGGCTCCAAGGCGAGCAGTACTTC

J: TRBJ1-2
D: TRBD1
V: TRBV18
size: .
CDR3: CASSPPGQGVYGYTF
DNA: TGTGCCAGCTCACCACCGGGACAGGGGGTTTATGGCTACACCTTC

J: TRBJ1-2
D: .
V: TRBV6-1
size: .
CDR3: CASIESGGFGYTF
DNA: TGTGCCAGCATCGAAAGTGGGGGGTTTGGCTACACCTTC

J: TRBJ2-7
D: TRBD2
V: TRBV28
size: few
CDR3: CASSSTRSGRVYEQYF
DNA: TGTGCCAGCAGTTCTACTAGGAGCGGGAGAGTCTACGAGCAGTACTTC

J: TRBJ2-1
D: .
V: TRBV6-1
size: few
CDR3: CASRYVNEQFF
DNA: TGTGCCAGCAGGTATGTGAATGAGCAGTTCTTC

J: TRBJ1-2
D: .
V: TRBV29-1
size: .
CDR3: CSVASSRDGYTF
DNA: TGCAGCGTTGCTTCGAGTCGGGATGGCTACACCTTC

J: TRBJ2-2
D: .
V: TRBV6-1
size: few
CDR3: CASSEVRNTGELFF
DNA: TGTGCCAGCAGTGAAGTCAGGAACACCGGGGAGCTGTTTTTT

J: TRBJ2-2
D: .
V: TRBV13
size: .
CDR3: CASSLVGPTGELFF
DNA: TGTGCCAGCAGCTTAGTGGGCCCCACCGGGGAGCTGTTTTTT

J: TRBJ1-1
D: .
V: TRBV18
size: .
CDR3: CASSPSQGRANTEAFF
DNA: TGTGCCAGCTCACCGAGTCAGGGGAGAGCGAACACTGAAGCTTTCTTT

J: TRBJ2-3
D: .
V: TRBV7-2
size: few
CDR3: CASSPTEIAQYF
DNA: TGTGCCAGCAGCCCGACGGAGATTGCGCAGTATTTT

J: TRBJ2-3
D: .
V: TRBV4-2
size: .
CDR3: CASSQAALGGDTQYF
DNA: TGTGCCAGCAGCCAAGCCGCCCTAGGAGGGGATACGCAGTATTTT

J: TRBJ2-2
D: .
V: TRBV5-6
size: .
CDR3: CASSLAPVNTGELFF
DNA: TGTGCCAGCAGCTTGGCCCCGGTGAACACCGGGGAGCTGTTTTTT